A selection of T cell receptor beta chains follows, all from one sample in a study of cytomegalovirus exposure and HLA in healthy donors. Libraries were prepared by immunoSEQ multiplex PCR; TCRdb keeps only in-frame clonotypes and omits some of them. The sample gives around 74,000 clones, roughly 80% of which show up once; less than 3% is in the top ten. Input material: PBMCs. Receptor source: a man between 25 and 39 years old in good health and CMV-seronegative. Both conserved end residues are part of each CDR3. The D gene is left open where the match is weak. Clone size appears in some rows only: once, few, many, or a class for an expanded clone.

V: TRBV11-2
D: -
J: TRBJ1-6
size: -
CDR3: CASSLAWRDSPLHF
DNA: TGTGCCAGCAGCTTAGCGTGGAGAGATTCACCCCTCCACTTT

V: TRBV5-1
D: -
J: TRBJ2-1
size: -
CDR3: CASSWGDRNNEQFF
DNA: TGCGCCAGCAGCTGGGGGGACAGAAACAATGAGCAGTTCTTC

V: TRBV5-1
D: -
J: TRBJ2-3
size: -
CDR3: CASSLAVAGRPDTQYF
DNA: TGCGCCAGCAGCTTGGCCGTGGCGGGACGGCCAGATACGCAGTATTTT

V: TRBV6-4
D: -
J: TRBJ1-2
size: -
CDR3: CASSETPGGGSIYGYTF
DNA: TGTGCCAGCAGCGAGACCCCCGGTGGGGGCTCTATCTATGGCTACACCTTC

V: TRBV16
D: -
J: TRBJ2-5
size: -
CDR3: CASGSPSGAQYF
DNA: TGTGCCAGCGGATCTCCGTCGGGGGCCCAGTACTTC

V: TRBV10-3
D: -
J: TRBJ2-7
size: -
CDR3: CASGTEAYEQYF
DNA: TGTGCCAGCGGGACAGAAGCCTACGAGCAGTACTTC

V: TRBV4-1
D: -
J: TRBJ2-7
size: -
CDR3: CASSQPSQGVVEQYF
DNA: TGCGCCAGCAGCCAACCCTCCCAAGGGGTTGTCGAGCAGTACTTC

V: TRBV5-6
D: -
J: TRBJ2-5
size: -
CDR3: CASSFISLHQETQYF
DNA: TGTGCCAGCAGCTTCATCTCGCTACACCAAGAGACCCAGTACTTC

V: TRBV19
D: TRBD1
J: TRBJ1-5
size: -
CDR3: CASSRGQGLGRNQPQHF
DNA: TGTGCCAGTAGTAGGGGACAGGGGTTGGGTCGCAATCAGCCCCAGCATTTT

V: TRBV18
D: TRBD2
J: TRBJ2-3
size: -
CDR3: CASSPGASGTYTQYF
DNA: TGTGCCAGCTCACCAGGGGCTAGCGGGACGTATACGCAGTATTTT

V: TRBV5-4
D: -
J: TRBJ1-2
size: -
CDR3: CASSSLGGDYGYTF
DNA: TGTGCCAGCAGCTCCCTAGGGGGGGACTATGGCTACACCTTC

V: TRBV28
D: -
J: TRBJ1-2
size: once
CDR3: CASSSAGGRYGYTF
DNA: TGTGCCAGCAGTTCCGCGGGGGGTCGCTATGGCTACACCTTC

V: TRBV27
D: -
J: TRBJ1-2
size: -
CDR3: CASSLFGGRDGYTF
DNA: TGTGCCAGCAGTTTATTCGGGGGGCGCGATGGCTACACCTTC

V: TRBV5-1
D: -
J: TRBJ2-4
size: -
CDR3: CASSLRGIAWNIQYF
DNA: TGCGCCAGCAGCTTGCGGGGGATTGCGTGGAACATTCAGTACTTC

V: TRBV6-1
D: TRBD2
J: TRBJ2-7
size: -
CDR3: CASSATREGSVRQYF
DNA: TGTGCCAGCAGTGCCACCAGGGAGGGCTCGGTTCGACAGTACTTC

V: TRBV4-1
D: TRBD2
J: TRBJ2-1
size: -
CDR3: CASSFRTSGYNEQFF
DNA: TGCGCCAGCAGCTTCCGGACTAGTGGTTACAATGAGCAGTTCTTC

V: TRBV6-5
D: -
J: TRBJ2-1
size: -
CDR3: CASSPGTLIGEQFF
DNA: TGTGCCAGCAGTCCCGGGACACTGATCGGTGAGCAGTTCTTC

V: TRBV5-6
D: -
J: TRBJ2-7
size: -
CDR3: CASSLWSGTYEQYF
DNA: TGTGCCAGCAGCTTGTGGTCGGGAACCTACGAGCAGTACTTC

V: TRBV5-1
D: TRBD1
J: TRBJ1-1
size: -
CDR3: CASSKPGQGAYTEAFF
DNA: TGCGCCAGCAGCAAACCGGGACAGGGGGCTTATACTGAAGCTTTCTTT

V: TRBV4-3
D: -
J: TRBJ2-7
size: -
CDR3: CASSQARGTALEQYF
DNA: TGCGCCAGCAGCCAAGCCAGGGGCACAGCCCTCGAGCAGTACTTC

V: TRBV11-2
D: TRBD2
J: TRBJ2-1
size: -
CDR3: CASSPPGASGRGEQFF
DNA: TGTGCCAGCAGCCCTCCTGGGGCTAGCGGGAGAGGTGAGCAGTTCTTC

V: TRBV25-1
D: TRBD1
J: TRBJ2-2
size: -
CDR3: CASSDRQRGPTGELFF
DNA: TGTGCCAGCAGTGACCGACAGAGGGGGCCCACCGGGGAGCTGTTTTTT

V: TRBV28
D: TRBD1
J: TRBJ2-7
size: few
CDR3: CASRTGDYEQYF
DNA: TGTGCCAGTAGGACAGGGGACTACGAGCAGTACTTC

V: TRBV10-3
D: -
J: TRBJ2-1
size: few
CDR3: CAISDGGLGNEQFF
DNA: TGTGCCATCAGTGACGGGGGTTTGGGCAATGAGCAGTTCTTC

V: TRBV5-1
D: TRBD2
J: TRBJ2-7
size: -
CDR3: CASSSREGNEQYF
DNA: TGCGCCAGCAGCTCGCGGGAGGGGAACGAGCAGTACTTC

V: TRBV7-2
D: -
J: TRBJ2-3
size: -
CDR3: CASSLPSTDTQYF
DNA: TGTGCCAGCAGCTTACCTAGCACAGATACGCAGTATTTT

V: TRBV25-1
D: TRBD2
J: TRBJ2-5
size: -
CDR3: CASSEGGASGNSETQYF
DNA: TGTGCCAGCAGTGAAGGGGGTGCTAGCGGAAACTCAGAGACCCAGTACTTC

V: TRBV5-4
D: -
J: TRBJ2-7
size: -
CDR3: CASSLGGGVGYEQYF
DNA: TGTGCCAGCAGCTTGGGAGGCGGGGTCGGGTACGAGCAGTACTTC

V: TRBV4-1
D: TRBD1
J: TRBJ1-1
size: -
CDR3: CASSQEAGGNTEAFF
DNA: TGCGCCAGCAGCCAAGAGGCAGGGGGTAACACTGAAGCTTTCTTT

V: TRBV7-9
D: -
J: TRBJ2-1
size: few
CDR3: CASSLSSYNEQFF
DNA: TGTGCCAGCAGCTTAAGTAGCTACAATGAGCAGTTCTTC

V: TRBV7-9
D: TRBD1
J: TRBJ1-6
size: -
CDR3: CASSLVFFQGDSPLHF
DNA: TGTGCCAGCAGCTTGGTGTTCTTCCAGGGGGATTCACCCCTCCACTTT

V: TRBV7-8
D: TRBD2
J: TRBJ2-7
size: -
CDR3: CASSTFTSASYEQYF
DNA: TGTGCCAGCAGTACTTTCACTAGCGCGTCCTACGAGCAGTACTTC

V: TRBV27
D: -
J: TRBJ1-1
size: -
CDR3: CASSPRGSTEAFF
DNA: TGTGCCAGCAGTCCCAGGGGTAGCACTGAAGCTTTCTTT

V: TRBV2
D: TRBD1
J: TRBJ1-2
size: few
CDR3: CASSAWDRAGGYTF
DNA: TGTGCCAGCAGTGCATGGGACAGGGCGGGAGGCTACACCTTC

V: TRBV29-1
D: TRBD1
J: TRBJ1-2
size: once
CDR3: CSVKGAVYGYTF
DNA: TGCAGCGTTAAGGGGGCAGTCTATGGCTACACCTTC

V: TRBV5-5
D: TRBD1
J: TRBJ1-2
size: -
CDR3: CASSWGGQGSGYTF
DNA: TGTGCCAGCAGCTGGGGGGGACAGGGGTCTGGCTACACCTTC

V: TRBV4-2
D: -
J: TRBJ2-3
size: -
CDR3: CASSRPAGGEAYTDTQYF
DNA: TGTGCCAGCAGCCGCCCAGCCGGAGGGGAGGCCTACACAGATACGCAGTATTTT

V: TRBV30
D: -
J: TRBJ2-7
size: -
CDR3: CAWSPRGSGQFYEQYF
DNA: TGTGCCTGGAGCCCCCGTGGGAGCGGGCAATTCTACGAGCAGTACTTC

V: TRBV4-1
D: TRBD1
J: TRBJ2-7
size: -
CDR3: CASSYYLTTGAEQYF
DNA: TGCGCCAGCAGCTACTATTTGACGACAGGGGCCGAGCAGTACTTC

V: TRBV29-1
D: -
J: TRBJ1-3
size: once
CDR3: CSVVVWWAAGNTIYF
DNA: TGCAGCGTCGTTGTTTGGTGGGCAGCTGGAAACACCATATATTTT

V: TRBV28
D: -
J: TRBJ2-1
size: -
CDR3: CASTRGSYNEQFF
DNA: TGTGCCAGCACCAGGGGCTCCTACAATGAGCAGTTCTTC

V: TRBV30
D: -
J: TRBJ1-1
size: once
CDR3: CAWSVTQGRAEAFF
DNA: TGTGCCTGGAGTGTTACGCAGGGAAGGGCTGAAGCTTTCTTT

V: TRBV7-2
D: -
J: TRBJ2-7
size: -
CDR3: CASSIQQGMNEQYF
DNA: TGTGCCAGCAGCATCCAACAGGGAATGAACGAGCAGTACTTC

V: TRBV28
D: -
J: TRBJ1-2
size: -
CDR3: CASSDRKGYGYTF
DNA: TGTGCCAGCAGCGACAGGAAGGGCTATGGCTACACCTTC

V: TRBV6-5
D: TRBD1
J: TRBJ1-5
size: -
CDR3: CASSEGQGQPQHF
DNA: TGTGCCAGCAGTGAGGGACAGGGCCAGCCCCAGCATTTT

V: TRBV19
D: TRBD1
J: TRBJ1-1
size: -
CDR3: CASSVGQGTEAFF
DNA: TGTGCCAGTAGTGTAGGACAGGGCACTGAAGCTTTCTTT

V: TRBV6-4
D: -
J: TRBJ2-2
size: -
CDR3: CASSVLTGTGELFF
DNA: TGTGCCAGCAGTGTACTAACAGGGACCGGGGAGCTGTTTTTT

V: TRBV6-5
D: TRBD2
J: TRBJ2-1
size: -
CDR3: CASSYGGESYNEQFF
DNA: TGTGCCAGCAGTTACGGGGGGGAGAGCTACAATGAGCAGTTCTTC

V: TRBV28
D: TRBD1
J: TRBJ1-2
size: -
CDR3: CASSPGTGENYGYTF
DNA: TGTGCCAGCAGTCCGGGGACAGGCGAGAACTATGGCTACACCTTC

V: TRBV30
D: TRBD1
J: TRBJ1-1
size: -
CDR3: CAHSGGQGVSEAFF
DNA: TGTGCCCATTCCGGGGGACAGGGAGTGTCTGAAGCTTTCTTT

V: TRBV7-7
D: TRBD1
J: TRBJ2-1
size: -
CDR3: CASSLNRGGQVNEQFF
DNA: TGTGCCAGCAGCTTAAACCGAGGGGGACAGGTAAATGAGCAGTTCTTC

V: TRBV28
D: -
J: TRBJ1-5
size: -
CDR3: CASSLIELQPQHF
DNA: TGTGCCAGCAGTTTAATAGAGTTACAGCCCCAGCATTTT

V: TRBV9
D: TRBD1
J: TRBJ2-2
size: -
CDR3: CASSYNRDRGGGDTGELFF
DNA: TGTGCCAGCAGTTATAACCGGGACAGGGGAGGAGGGGACACCGGGGAGCTGTTTTTT

V: TRBV27
D: -
J: TRBJ1-5
size: -
CDR3: CASRTGAQPQHF
DNA: TGTGCCAGCAGGACAGGAGCTCAGCCCCAGCATTTT

V: TRBV11-2
D: TRBD1
J: TRBJ1-1
size: -
CDR3: CASSLAGQGGAFF
DNA: TGTGCCAGCAGCTTAGCCGGACAGGGGGGGGCTTTCTTT

V: TRBV15
D: -
J: TRBJ1-1
size: few
CDR3: CATSRVSVTNTEAFF
DNA: TGTGCCACCAGCAGAGTAAGCGTTACGAACACTGAAGCTTTCTTT

V: TRBV5-1
D: TRBD1
J: TRBJ1-2
size: -
CDR3: CASSFTGGDYGYTF
DNA: TGCGCCAGCAGCTTTACAGGGGGCGACTATGGCTACACCTTC

V: TRBV6-5
D: TRBD1
J: TRBJ1-5
size: -
CDR3: CASSYPDRERQPQHF
DNA: TGTGCCAGCAGTTACCCGGACAGGGAGAGGCAGCCCCAGCATTTT

V: TRBV7-6
D: -
J: TRBJ2-3
size: -
CDR3: CASSLERDTDTQYF
DNA: TGTGCCAGCAGCTTAGAACGGGACACAGATACGCAGTATTTT

V: TRBV27
D: -
J: TRBJ2-5
size: -
CDR3: CASSLSRAQGGKETQYF
DNA: TGTGCCAGCAGTTTATCTAGGGCACAGGGGGGGAAAGAGACCCAGTACTTC